This record covers a single T cell receptor beta chain. The data originate from a study of blood T cell repertoires in COVID-19. Across the study: Sources were T cells, B-cell-depleted T cells, or PBMCs; the material itself was cDNA or gDNA.

The CDR3 extends over 16 amino acids. V was shortened by 0 bases and J by 0 bases, with 10 bases between the two germline ends. The germline CDR1 and CDR2 sequences are SGHRS and YFSETQ. The table came from immunoSEQ multiplex PCR; TCRdb's copy has only in-frame clones and leaves some out. The sample records 55,000 to 90,000 clones, 86% being singletons. Sequencing was done on a sample of peripheral blood. The V gene is TRBV5-1, the J gene TRBJ2-1; unclear D gene. The clonotype comes from a man between 65 and 80 years old with active COVID-19. The CDR3 nucleotides are TGCGCCAGCAGCTTGGTTGTCTTAGCCTCCTACAATGAGCAGTTCTTC. As protein: CASSLVVLASYNEQFF.